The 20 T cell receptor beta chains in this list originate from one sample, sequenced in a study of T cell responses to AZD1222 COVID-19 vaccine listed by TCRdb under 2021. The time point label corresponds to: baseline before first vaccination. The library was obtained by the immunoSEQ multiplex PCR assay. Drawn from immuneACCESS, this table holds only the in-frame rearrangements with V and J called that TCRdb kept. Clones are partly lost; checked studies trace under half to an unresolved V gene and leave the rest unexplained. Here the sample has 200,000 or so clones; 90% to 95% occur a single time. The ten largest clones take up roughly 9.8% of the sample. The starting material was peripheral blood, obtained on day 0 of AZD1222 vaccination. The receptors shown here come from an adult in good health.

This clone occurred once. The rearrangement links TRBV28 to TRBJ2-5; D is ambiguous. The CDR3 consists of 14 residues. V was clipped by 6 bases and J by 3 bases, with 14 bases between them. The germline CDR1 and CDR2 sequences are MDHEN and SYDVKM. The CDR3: CASSDGRIEETQYF. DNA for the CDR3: TGTGCCAGCAGCGATGGTCGGATCGAAGAGACCCAGTACTTC.

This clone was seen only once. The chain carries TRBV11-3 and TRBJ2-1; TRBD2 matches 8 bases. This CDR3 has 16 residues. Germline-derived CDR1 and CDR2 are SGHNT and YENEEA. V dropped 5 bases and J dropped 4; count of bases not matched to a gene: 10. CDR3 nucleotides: TGTGCCAGCAGCCGCACTAGCGGCCGGGGGTACAATGAGCAGTTCTTC. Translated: CASSRTSGRGYNEQFF.

CDR3 residues: CASKSGLTNTGELFF. The CDR3 DNA reads TGTGCCAGCAAATCGGGACTAACAAACACCGGGGAGCTGTTTTTT. The J gene is TRBJ2-2, the V gene TRBV9, with 7 bases identical to TRBD2. This CDR3 spans 15 amino acids. CDR1 is SGDLS, CDR2 YYNGEE, per germline. V gave up 6 bases and J gave up 2 bases; unmatched junction bases: 7.

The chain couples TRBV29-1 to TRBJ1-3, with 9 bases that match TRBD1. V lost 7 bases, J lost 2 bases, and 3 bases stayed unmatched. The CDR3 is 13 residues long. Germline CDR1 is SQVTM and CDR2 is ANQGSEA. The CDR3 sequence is CSAGTGTGNTIYF. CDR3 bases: TGCAGCGCCGGGACAGGGACTGGAAACACCATATATTTT.

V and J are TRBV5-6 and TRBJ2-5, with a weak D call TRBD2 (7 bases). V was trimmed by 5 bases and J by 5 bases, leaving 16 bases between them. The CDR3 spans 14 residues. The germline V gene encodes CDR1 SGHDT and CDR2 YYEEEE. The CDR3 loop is CASRPRGAGETQYF. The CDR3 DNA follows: TGTGCCAGCAGGCCCCGGGGGGCCGGGGAGACCCAGTACTTC.

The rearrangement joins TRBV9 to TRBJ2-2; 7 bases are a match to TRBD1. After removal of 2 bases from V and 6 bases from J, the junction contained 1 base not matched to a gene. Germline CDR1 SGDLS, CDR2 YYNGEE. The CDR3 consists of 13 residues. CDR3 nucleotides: TGTGCCAGCAGCGTTCAGGGGGCCGGGGAGCTGTTTTTT. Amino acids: CASSVQGAGELFF.

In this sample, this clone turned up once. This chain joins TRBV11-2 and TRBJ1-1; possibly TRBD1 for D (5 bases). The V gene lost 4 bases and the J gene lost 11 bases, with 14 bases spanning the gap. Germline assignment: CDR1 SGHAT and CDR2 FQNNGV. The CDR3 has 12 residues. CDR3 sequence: CASSWGAGTAFF. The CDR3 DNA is TGTGCCAGCAGCTGGGGTGCAGGGACCGCTTTCTTT.

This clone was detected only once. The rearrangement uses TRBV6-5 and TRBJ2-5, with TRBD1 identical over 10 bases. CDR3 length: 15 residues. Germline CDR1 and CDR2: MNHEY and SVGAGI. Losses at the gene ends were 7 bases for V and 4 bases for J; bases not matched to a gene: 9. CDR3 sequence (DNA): TGTGCCAGCAACCAACCGGGACAGGGGTTAGAGACCCAGTACTTC. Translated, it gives CASNQPGQGLETQYF.

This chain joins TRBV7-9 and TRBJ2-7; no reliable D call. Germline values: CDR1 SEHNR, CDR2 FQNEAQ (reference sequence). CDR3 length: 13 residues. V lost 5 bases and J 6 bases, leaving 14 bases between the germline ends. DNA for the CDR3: TGTGCCAGCAGCCCCCTCCTTGGAGCCGAGCAGTACTTC. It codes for CASSPLLGAEQYF.

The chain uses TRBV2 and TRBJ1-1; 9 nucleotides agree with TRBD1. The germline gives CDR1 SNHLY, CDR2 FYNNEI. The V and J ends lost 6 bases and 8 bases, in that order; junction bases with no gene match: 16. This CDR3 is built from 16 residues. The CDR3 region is CASSIEPLGQGDEAFF. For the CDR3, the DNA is TGTGCCAGCAGCATAGAACCCCTGGGACAGGGAGACGAAGCTTTCTTT.

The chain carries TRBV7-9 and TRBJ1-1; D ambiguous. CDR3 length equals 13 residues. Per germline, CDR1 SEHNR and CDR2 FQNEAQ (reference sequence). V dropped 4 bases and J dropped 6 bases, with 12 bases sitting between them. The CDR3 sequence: CASSSRHKPEAFF. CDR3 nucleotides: TGTGCCAGCAGCTCGCGTCATAAACCTGAAGCTTTCTTT.

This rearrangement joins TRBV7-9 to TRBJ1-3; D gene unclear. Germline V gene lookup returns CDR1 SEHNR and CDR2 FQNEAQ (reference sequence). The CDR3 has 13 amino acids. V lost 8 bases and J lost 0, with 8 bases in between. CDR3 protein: CASETVSGNTIYF. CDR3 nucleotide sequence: TGTGCCAGCGAAACAGTCTCTGGAAACACCATATATTTT.

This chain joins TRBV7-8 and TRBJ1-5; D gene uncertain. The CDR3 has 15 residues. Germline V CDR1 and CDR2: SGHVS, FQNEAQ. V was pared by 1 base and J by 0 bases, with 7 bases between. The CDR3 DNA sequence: TGTGCCAGCAGCTTAGAGAGATATAGCAATCAGCCCCAGCATTTT. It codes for CASSLERYSNQPQHF.

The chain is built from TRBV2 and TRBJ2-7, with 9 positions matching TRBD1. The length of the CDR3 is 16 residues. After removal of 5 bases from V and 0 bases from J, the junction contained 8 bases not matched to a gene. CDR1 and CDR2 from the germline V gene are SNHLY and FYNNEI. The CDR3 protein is CASSWTGVTNSYEQYF. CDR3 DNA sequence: TGTGCCAGCAGTTGGACAGGGGTGACAAACTCCTACGAGCAGTACTTC.

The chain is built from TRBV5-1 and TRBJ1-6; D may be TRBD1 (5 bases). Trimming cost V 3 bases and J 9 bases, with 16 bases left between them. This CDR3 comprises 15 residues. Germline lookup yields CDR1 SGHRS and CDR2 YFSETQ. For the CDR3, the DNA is TGCGCCAGCAGCTCGGGGGAGAGGACGTCTTCACCCCTCCACTTT. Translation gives CASSSGERTSSPLHF. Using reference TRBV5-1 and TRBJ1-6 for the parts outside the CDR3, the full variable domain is KAGVTQTPRYLIKTRGQQVTLSCSPISGHRSVSWYQQTPGQGLQFLFEYFSETQRNKGNFPGRFSGRQFSNSRSEMNVSTLELGDSALYLCASSSGERTSSPLHFGNGTRLTVT.

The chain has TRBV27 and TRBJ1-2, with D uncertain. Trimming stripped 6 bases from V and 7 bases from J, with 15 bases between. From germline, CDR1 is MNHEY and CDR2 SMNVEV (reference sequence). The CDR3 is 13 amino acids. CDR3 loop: CASRSSRFSGYTF. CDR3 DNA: TGTGCCAGCAGATCGAGCCGGTTCAGTGGCTACACCTTC.

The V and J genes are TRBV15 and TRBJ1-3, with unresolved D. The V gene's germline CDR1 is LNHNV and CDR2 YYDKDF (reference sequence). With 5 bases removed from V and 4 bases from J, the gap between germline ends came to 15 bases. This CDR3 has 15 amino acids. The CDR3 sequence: CATSPAPSPGNTIYF. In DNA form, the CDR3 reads TGTGCCACCAGCCCCGCGCCATCCCCCGGAAACACCATATATTTT.

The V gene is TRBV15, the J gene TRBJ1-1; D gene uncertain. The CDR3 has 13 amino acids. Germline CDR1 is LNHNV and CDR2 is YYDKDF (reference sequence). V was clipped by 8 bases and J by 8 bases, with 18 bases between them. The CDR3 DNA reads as TGTGCCACCCTAGAGAAACGAGCTGCAGAAGCTTTCTTT. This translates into CATLEKRAAEAFF.

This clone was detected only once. For the CDR3, the DNA is TGTGCCAGCAGTTGGACAGCTTACGAGCAGTACTTC. Protein: CASSWTAYEQYF. V usage is TRBV11-2 and J usage is TRBJ2-7; D is perhaps TRBD1 (6 bases). In germline, CDR1 is SGHAT, CDR2 FQNNGV. The CDR3 totals 12 residues. V lost 6 bases to trimming and J lost 4 bases, with 10 bases between them.

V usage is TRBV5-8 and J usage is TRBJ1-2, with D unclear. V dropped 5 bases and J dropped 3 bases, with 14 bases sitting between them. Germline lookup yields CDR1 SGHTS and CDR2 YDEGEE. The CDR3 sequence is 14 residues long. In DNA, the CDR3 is TGTGCCAGCAGGTCCCGGGAAAGCCACTATGGCTACACCTTC. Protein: CASRSRESHYGYTF.